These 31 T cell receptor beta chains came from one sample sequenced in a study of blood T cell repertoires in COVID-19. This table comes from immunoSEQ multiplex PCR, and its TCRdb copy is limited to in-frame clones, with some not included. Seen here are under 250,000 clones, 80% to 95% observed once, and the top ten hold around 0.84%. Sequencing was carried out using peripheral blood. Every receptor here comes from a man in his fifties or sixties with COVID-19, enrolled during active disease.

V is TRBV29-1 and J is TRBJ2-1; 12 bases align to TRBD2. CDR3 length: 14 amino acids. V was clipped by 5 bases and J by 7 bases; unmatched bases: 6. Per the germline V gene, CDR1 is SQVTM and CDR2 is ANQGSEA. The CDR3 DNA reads TGCAGCGTTTGGCGACTAGCGGGAGATAATGAGCAGTTCTTC. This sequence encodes CSVWRLAGDNEQFF.

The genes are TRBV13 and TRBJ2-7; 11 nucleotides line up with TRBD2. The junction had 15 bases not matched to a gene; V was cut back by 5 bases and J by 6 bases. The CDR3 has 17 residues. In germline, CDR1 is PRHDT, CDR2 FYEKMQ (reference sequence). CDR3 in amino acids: CASSPSISGRGRGEQYF. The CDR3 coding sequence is TGTGCCAGCAGCCCCTCCATTAGCGGGAGGGGACGGGGCGAGCAGTACTTC. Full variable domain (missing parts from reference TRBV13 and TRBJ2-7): AAGVIQSPRHLIKEKRETATLKCYPIPRHDTVYWYQQGPGQDPQFLISFYEKMQSDKGSIPDRFSAQQFSDYHSELNMSSLELGDSALYFCASSPSISGRGRGEQYFGPGTRLTVT.

The CDR3 DNA reads as TGTGCCAGCAGCGGCCGGACTAGCGGGTCGGACACCGGGGAGCTGTTTTTT. Its protein product is CASSGRTSGSDTGELFF. This rearrangement joins TRBV21-1 to TRBJ2-2; the DNA was not used to check the table's D call, TRBD2. TRBV21-1 is designated a pseudogene. The CDR3 sequence is 17 residues long.

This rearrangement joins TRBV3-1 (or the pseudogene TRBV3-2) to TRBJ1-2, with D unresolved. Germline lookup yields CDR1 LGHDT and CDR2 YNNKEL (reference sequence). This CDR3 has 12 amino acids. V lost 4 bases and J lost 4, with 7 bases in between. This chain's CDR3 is CASSLHSYGYTF. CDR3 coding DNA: TGTGCCAGCAGCCTTCACAGCTATGGCTACACCTTC.

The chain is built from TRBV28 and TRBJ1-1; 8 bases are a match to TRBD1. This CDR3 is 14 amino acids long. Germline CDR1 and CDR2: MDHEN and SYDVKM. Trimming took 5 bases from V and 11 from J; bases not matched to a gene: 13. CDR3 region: CASSTGGTLLGAFF. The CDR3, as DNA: TGTGCCAGCAGTACAGGGGGTACCCTTCTGGGTGCTTTCTTT. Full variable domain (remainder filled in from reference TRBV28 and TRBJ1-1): DVKVTQSSRYLVKRTGEKVFLECVQDMDHENMFWYRQDPGLGLRLIYFSYDVKMKEKGDIPEGYSVSREKKERFSLILESASTNQTSMYLCASSTGGTLLGAFFGQGTRLTVV.

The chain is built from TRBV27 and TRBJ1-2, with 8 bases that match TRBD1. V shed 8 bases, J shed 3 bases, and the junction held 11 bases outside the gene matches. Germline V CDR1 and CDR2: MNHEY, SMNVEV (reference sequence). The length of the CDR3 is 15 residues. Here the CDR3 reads CASRSQGQAHYGYTF. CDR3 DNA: TGTGCCAGCCGTAGCCAGGGACAGGCCCACTATGGCTACACCTTC.

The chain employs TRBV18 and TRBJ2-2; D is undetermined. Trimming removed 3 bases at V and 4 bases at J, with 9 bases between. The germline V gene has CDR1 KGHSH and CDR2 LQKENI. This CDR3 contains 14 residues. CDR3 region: CASSPGGSTGELFF. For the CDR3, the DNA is TGTGCCAGCTCACCCGGCGGATCCACCGGGGAGCTGTTTTTT.

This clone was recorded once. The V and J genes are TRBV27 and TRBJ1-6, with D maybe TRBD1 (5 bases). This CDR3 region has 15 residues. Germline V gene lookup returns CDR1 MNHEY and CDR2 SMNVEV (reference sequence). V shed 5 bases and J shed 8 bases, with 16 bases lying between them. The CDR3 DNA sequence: TGTGCCAGCAGTCTACGACAGTTGGCGGATTCACCCCTCCACTTT. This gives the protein CASSLRQLADSPLHF.

The CDR3 sequence: CASSQTSGNTGELFF. CDR3 bases: TGTGCCAGCTCCCAGACTAGCGGGAACACCGGGGAGCTGTTTTTT. V gene TRBV7-3 combines with J gene TRBJ2-2, with 9 bases aligning to TRBD2. Germline CDR1 and CDR2: SGHTA and FQGTGA. V dropped 8 bases and J dropped 1; count of bases not matched to a gene: 5. The CDR3 runs 15 residues.

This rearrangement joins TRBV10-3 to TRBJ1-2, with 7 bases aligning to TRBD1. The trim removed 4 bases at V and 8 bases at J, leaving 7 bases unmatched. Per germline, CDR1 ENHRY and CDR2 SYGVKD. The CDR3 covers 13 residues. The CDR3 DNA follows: TGTGCCATCAGTGGGACAGGAATGGCGGGCTACACCTTC. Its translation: CAISGTGMAGYTF.

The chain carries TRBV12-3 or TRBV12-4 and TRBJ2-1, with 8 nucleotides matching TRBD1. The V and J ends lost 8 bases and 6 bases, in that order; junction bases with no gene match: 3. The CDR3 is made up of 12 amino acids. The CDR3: CASRDRSNEQFF. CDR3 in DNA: TGTGCCAGCCGGGACAGGTCCAATGAGCAGTTCTTC.

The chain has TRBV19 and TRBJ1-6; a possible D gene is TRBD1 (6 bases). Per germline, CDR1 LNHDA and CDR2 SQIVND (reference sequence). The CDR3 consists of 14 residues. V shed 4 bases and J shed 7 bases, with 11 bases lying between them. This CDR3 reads CASSTRTANSPLHF. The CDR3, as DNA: TGTGCCAGTAGTACGAGGACAGCAAATTCACCCCTCCACTTT.

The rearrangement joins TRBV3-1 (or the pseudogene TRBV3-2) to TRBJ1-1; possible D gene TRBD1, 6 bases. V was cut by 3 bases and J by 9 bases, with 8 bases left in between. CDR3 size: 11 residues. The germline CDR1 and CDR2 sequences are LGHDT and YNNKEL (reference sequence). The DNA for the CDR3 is TGTGCCAGCAGCCAGGGACAAAAAGCTTTCTTT. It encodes CASSQGQKAFF.

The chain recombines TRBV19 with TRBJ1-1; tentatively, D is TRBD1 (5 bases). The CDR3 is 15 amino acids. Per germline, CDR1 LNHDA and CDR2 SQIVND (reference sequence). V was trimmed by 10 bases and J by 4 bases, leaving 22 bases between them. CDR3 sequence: CATTARTRAGTEAFF. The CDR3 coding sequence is TGTGCCACCACCGCCCGGACAAGAGCTGGCACTGAAGCTTTCTTT.

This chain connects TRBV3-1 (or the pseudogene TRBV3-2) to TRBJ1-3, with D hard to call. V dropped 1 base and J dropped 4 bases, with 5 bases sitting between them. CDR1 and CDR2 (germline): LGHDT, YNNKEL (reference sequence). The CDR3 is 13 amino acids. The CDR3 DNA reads TGTGCCAGCAGCCAAGTGAGGGGAAACACCATATATTTT. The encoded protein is CASSQVRGNTIYF.

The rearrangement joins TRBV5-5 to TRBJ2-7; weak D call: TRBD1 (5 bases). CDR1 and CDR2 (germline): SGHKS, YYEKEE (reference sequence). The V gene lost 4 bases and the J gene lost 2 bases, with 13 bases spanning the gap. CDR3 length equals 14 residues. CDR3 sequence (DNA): TGTGCCAGCAGCCTCAACATGGGGCCCTACGAGCAGTACTTC. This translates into CASSLNMGPYEQYF.

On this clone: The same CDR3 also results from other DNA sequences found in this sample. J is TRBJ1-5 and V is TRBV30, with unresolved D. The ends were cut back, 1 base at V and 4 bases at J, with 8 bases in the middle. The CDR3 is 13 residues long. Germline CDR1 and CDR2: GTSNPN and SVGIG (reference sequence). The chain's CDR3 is CAWSAGVNQPQHF. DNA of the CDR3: TGTGCCTGGAGTGCAGGTGTAAATCAGCCCCAGCATTTT.

CDR3 sequence: CASSIPTGTSGSYEQYF. The CDR3 DNA follows: TGTGCCAGTAGTATTCCGACCGGGACTAGCGGCTCCTACGAGCAGTACTTC. The chain links TRBV19 to TRBJ2-7; 11 bases map to TRBD2. V shed 3 bases, J shed 0 bases, and the junction held 7 bases outside the gene matches. CDR1 is LNHDA and CDR2 is SQIVND in the germline V gene (reference sequence). The CDR3 totals 17 residues.

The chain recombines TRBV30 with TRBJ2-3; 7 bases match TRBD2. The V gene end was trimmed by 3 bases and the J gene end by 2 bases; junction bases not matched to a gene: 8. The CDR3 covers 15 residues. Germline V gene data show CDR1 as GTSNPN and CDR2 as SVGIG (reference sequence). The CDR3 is CAWSLGGYPTDTQYF. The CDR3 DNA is TGTGCCTGGAGCCTCGGGGGGTATCCCACAGATACGCAGTATTTT.

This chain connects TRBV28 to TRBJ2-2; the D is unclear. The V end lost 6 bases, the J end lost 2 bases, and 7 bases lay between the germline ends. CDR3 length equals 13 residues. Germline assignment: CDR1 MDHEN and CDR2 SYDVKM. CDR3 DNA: TGTGCCAGCAGCTATGCCAACACCGGGGAGCTGTTTTTT. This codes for CASSYANTGELFF. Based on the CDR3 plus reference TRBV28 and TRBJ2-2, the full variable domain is DVKVTQSSRYLVKRTGEKVFLECVQDMDHENMFWYRQDPGLGLRLIYFSYDVKMKEKGDIPEGYSVSREKKERFSLILESASTNQTSMYLCASSYANTGELFFGEGSRLTVL.

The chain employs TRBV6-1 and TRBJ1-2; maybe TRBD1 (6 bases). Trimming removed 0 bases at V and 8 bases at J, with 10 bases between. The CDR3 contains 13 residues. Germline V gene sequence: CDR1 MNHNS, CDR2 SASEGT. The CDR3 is CASSEASRGGYTF. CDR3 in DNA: TGTGCCAGCAGTGAAGCTTCCAGGGGAGGCTACACCTTC.

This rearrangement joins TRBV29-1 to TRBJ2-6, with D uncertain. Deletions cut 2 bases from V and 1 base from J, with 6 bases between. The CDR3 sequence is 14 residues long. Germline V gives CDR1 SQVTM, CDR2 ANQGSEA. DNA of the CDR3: TGCAGCGTTGAACTCGGGTCTGGGGCCAACGTCCTGACTTTC. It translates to CSVELGSGANVLTF.

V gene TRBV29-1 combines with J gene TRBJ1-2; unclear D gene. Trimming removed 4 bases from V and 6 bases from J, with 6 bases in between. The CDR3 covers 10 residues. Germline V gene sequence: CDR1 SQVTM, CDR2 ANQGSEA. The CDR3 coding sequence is TGCAGCGTTGCTTATGATGGCTACACCTTC. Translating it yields CSVAYDGYTF. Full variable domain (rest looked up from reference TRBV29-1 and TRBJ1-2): SAVISQKPSRDICQRGTSLTIQCQVDSQVTMMFWYRQQPGQSLTLIATANQGSEATYESGFVIDKFPISRPNLTFSTLTVSNMSPEDSSIYLCSVAYDGYTFGSGTRLTVV.

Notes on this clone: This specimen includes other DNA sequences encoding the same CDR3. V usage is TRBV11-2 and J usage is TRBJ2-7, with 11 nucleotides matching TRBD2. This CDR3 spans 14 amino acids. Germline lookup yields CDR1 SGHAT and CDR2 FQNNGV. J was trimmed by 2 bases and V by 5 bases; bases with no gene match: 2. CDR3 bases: TGTGCCAGCAGCCCGACTAGCGGGACCTACGAGCAGTACTTC. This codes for CASSPTSGTYEQYF.

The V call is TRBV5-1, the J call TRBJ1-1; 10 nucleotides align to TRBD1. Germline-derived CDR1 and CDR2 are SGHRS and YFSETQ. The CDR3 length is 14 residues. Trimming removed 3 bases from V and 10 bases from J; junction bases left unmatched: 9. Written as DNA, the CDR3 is TGCGCCAGCAGCTCGGGACAGGGGACATTTGGAGCTTTCTTT. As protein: CASSSGQGTFGAFF.

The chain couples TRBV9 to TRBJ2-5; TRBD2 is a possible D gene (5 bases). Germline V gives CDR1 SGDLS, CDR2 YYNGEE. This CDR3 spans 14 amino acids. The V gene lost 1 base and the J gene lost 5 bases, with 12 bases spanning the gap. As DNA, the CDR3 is TGTGCCAGCAGCGTATACGCGGGCCGGGAGACCCAGTACTTC. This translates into CASSVYAGRETQYF.

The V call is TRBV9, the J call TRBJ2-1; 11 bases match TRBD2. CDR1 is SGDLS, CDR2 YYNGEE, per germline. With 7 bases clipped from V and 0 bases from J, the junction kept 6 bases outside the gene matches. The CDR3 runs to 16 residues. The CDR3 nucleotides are TGTGCCAGCGGGACTAGCGGCACCCACTCCTACAATGAGCAGTTCTTC. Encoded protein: CASGTSGTHSYNEQFF.

This CDR3 reads CASSVGTGAEAFF. In DNA form, the CDR3 reads TGTGCCAGCAGCGTAGGGACAGGTGCCGAAGCTTTCTTT. The rearrangement uses TRBV9 and TRBJ1-1, with 7 bases matching TRBD1. Germline CDR1 is SGDLS and CDR2 is YYNGEE. This CDR3 is 13 amino acids long. V lost 0 bases to trimming and J lost 8 bases; unmatched junction nucleotides: 4.

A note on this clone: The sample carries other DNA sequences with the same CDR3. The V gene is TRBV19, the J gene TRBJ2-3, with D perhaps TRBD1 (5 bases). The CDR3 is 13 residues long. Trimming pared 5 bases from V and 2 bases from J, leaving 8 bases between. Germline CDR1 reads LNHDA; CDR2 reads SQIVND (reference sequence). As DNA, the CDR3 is TGTGCCAGTAGTTCAGGGAACACAGATACGCAGTATTTT. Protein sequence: CASSSGNTDTQYF.

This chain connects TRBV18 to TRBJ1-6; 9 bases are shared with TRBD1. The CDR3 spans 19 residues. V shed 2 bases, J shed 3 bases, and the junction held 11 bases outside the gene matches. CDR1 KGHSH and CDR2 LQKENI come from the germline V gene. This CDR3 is CASSPSGQGVDGYNSPLHF. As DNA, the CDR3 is TGTGCCAGCTCACCATCGGGACAGGGAGTGGATGGCTATAATTCACCCCTCCACTTT. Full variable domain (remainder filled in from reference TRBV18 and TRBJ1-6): NAGVMQNPRHLVRRRGQEARLRCSPMKGHSHVYWYRQLPEEGLKFMVYLQKENIIDESGMPKERFSAEFPKEGPSILRIQQVVRGDSAAYFCASSPSGQGVDGYNSPLHFGNGTRLTVT.

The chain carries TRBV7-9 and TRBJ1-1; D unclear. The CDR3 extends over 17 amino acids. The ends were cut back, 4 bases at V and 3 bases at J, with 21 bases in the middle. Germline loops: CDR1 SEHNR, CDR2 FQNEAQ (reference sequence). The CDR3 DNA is TGTGCCAGCAGCTCTCCCCGTGCGGGCGGAGGGCACACTGAAGCTTTCTTT. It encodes CASSSPRAGGGHTEAFF.